These 8 T cell receptor beta chains originate from one sample sequenced in a study of chemoradiotherapy in HPV16-positive cancers. Only in-frame clones appear in the TCRdb table, and some are missing; sequencing was by immunoSEQ multiplex PCR. Among 1,500 to 2,000 clones, 90% to 95% were seen once, and the ten largest hold less than 3%. This specimen consisted of tumor tissue, obtained from a patient who underwent chemoradiotherapy. The receptors stem from a human donor with HPV-associated anogenital cancer.

V gene TRBV28 combines with J gene TRBJ2-3, with 10 bases fitting TRBD2. V lost 3 bases, J lost 6 bases, and 9 bases stayed unmatched. The germline V gene encodes CDR1 MDHEN and CDR2 SYDVKM. CDR3 size: 16 residues. The CDR3, as DNA: TGTGCCAGCAGTTTCTTACTAGCGGGGACGCCGGATACGCAGTATTTT. Translating it yields CASSFLLAGTPDTQYF.

The chain carries TRBV6-4 and TRBJ2-4; D unclear. Germline loops: CDR1 MRHNA, CDR2 SNTAGT. CDR3 length equals 16 residues. The V end was cut by 7 bases, the J end by 0 bases, with 16 bases between. This chain's CDR3 is CASKGQGFLAKNIQYF. The CDR3, as DNA: TGTGCCAGCAAAGGGCAAGGGTTCCTAGCCAAAAACATTCAGTACTTC.

The CDR3 region is CASSPERGDEQFF. As DNA, the CDR3 is TGTGCCAGCAGCCCCGAGCGGGGAGATGAGCAGTTCTTC. V is TRBV6-4 and J is TRBJ2-1, with 7 bases aligning to TRBD2. This CDR3 region has 13 residues. In germline, CDR1 is MRHNA, CDR2 SNTAGT. The V and J ends lost 6 bases and 8 bases, in that order; junction bases with no gene match: 7.

This chain uses TRBV2 with TRBJ1-4; a possible D gene is TRBD1 (6 bases). V lost 3 bases and J lost 6, with 8 bases in between. Germline V gene lookup returns CDR1 SNHLY and CDR2 FYNNEI. CDR3 size: 13 residues. The CDR3 reads CASSDRGDEKLFF. The CDR3 DNA reads TGTGCCAGCAGTGACAGGGGAGATGAAAAACTGTTTTTT.

The chain carries TRBV6-5 and TRBJ2-2; 8 bases are shared with TRBD1. Germline-derived CDR1 and CDR2 are MNHEY and SVGAGI. The CDR3 sequence is 16 residues long. After removal of 2 bases from V and 3 bases from J, the junction contained 5 bases not matched to a gene. The CDR3, as DNA: TGTGCCAGCAGTTACATCCAGGGGGCTCACACCGGGGAGCTGTTTTTT. Its protein product is CASSYIQGAHTGELFF.

The gene calls are TRBV4-2 and TRBJ1-5, with a tentative D call TRBD1 (5 bases). The CDR3 contains 13 residues. V was shortened by 2 bases and J by 7 bases, with 9 bases between the two germline ends. CDR1 is LGHNA, CDR2 YNFKEQ, per germline. The CDR3 here is CASSQSQAQPQHF. The CDR3 DNA is TGTGCCAGCAGCCAATCACAGGCCCAGCCCCAGCATTTT.

This sequence joins TRBV7-7 and TRBJ2-1; 11 positions match TRBD1. Germline CDR1 is SSHAT and CDR2 is FNYEAQ (reference sequence). The CDR3 consists of 16 residues. V lost 3 bases, J lost 3 bases, and 4 bases stayed unmatched. The CDR3 bases are TGTGCCAGCAGCTTGGGGGGGACAGGGGGCTACAATGAGCAGTTCTTC. Translated, it gives CASSLGGTGGYNEQFF.

The chain joins TRBV27 to TRBJ2-4, with TRBD2 identical over 9 bases. V shed 5 bases and J 5 bases; nucleotides not matched to a gene: 7. This CDR3 contains 15 residues. The V gene's germline CDR1 is MNHEY and CDR2 SMNVEV (reference sequence). CDR3 amino acids: CASSTSSGAQNIQYF. CDR3 bases: TGTGCCAGCAGTACCTCTAGCGGGGCACAAAACATTCAGTACTTC.